These 28 T cell receptor beta chains originate from one sample sequenced in a study of blood T cells in healthy people across ages. A sample-barcoded 5' primer and a J-beta primer mix were used in a second PCR of about 7 to 12 cycles. TCRdb re-analysed the 5' RACE reads in MiXCR, keeping a single row per CDR3 protein. The data show over a million distinct CDR3 sequences, about 43% seen once. Source material: blood. These receptors all stem from a woman between 18 and 29 years old in good health.

The rearrangement joins TRBV20-1 to TRBJ2-2; unclear D gene. The CDR3 is 12 residues long. V lost 3 bases and J lost 3, with 5 bases in between. In germline, CDR1 is DFQATT, CDR2 SNEGSKA (reference sequence). The CDR3 nucleotides are TGCAGTGCTAGGGAAGACACCGGGGAGCTGTTTTTT. It translates to CSAREDTGELFF.

With respect to this clonotype: A read error may produce the germline difference seen at one junction end. The chain has TRBV9 and TRBJ2-3, with D perhaps being TRBD1 or TRBD2 (7 bases each). This CDR3 has 17 residues. Germline CDR1 is SGDLS and CDR2 is YYNGEE. For the CDR3, the DNA is TGTGCCAGCAGCCCCAGCGGGACCCGGTCATGGACAGGTACGCAGTATTTT. It specifies CASSPSGTRSWTGTQYF.

CDR3: CASSLGGVKTSTDTQYF. The CDR3 region has the DNA TGTGCCAGCAGTTTAGGGGGGGTCAAAACTAGCACAGATACGCAGTATTTT. This chain uses TRBV12-3 or TRBV12-4 with TRBJ2-3, with a weak D call TRBD2 (6 bases). V was cut by 1 base and J by 0 bases, with 14 bases left in between. The CDR3 totals 17 residues.

The V gene is TRBV20-1, the J gene TRBJ2-1; 8 bases are a match to TRBD2. The V segment lost 6 bases and the J segment 7 bases; nucleotides outside the gene matches: 5. The CDR3 is 12 residues long. Per germline, CDR1 DFQATT and CDR2 SNEGSKA (reference sequence). CDR3 DNA: TGCAGTGCCCCACGGGAGGGAAATGAGCAGTTCTTC. It codes for CSAPREGNEQFF.

The chain combines TRBV2 with TRBJ2-3; 11 bases are shared with TRBD1. V trimming: 7 bases; J trimming: 7 bases; junction bases outside the gene matches: 7. The CDR3 runs to 14 residues. Germline V gene data show CDR1 as SNHLY and CDR2 as FYNNEI. CDR3 sequence (DNA): TGTGCCAGCAACTCGGACAGGGGGCCTTATACGCAGTATTTT. This encodes CASNSDRGPYTQYF.

This clonotype came up a few times. CDR3 nucleotide sequence: TGTGCCAGCGCCCCGGGGGGGGTAGTCAATGAGCAGTTCTTC. Residues: CASAPGGVVNEQFF. The gene calls are TRBV4-2 and TRBJ2-1; 8 positions agree with TRBD2. Unmatched junction bases numbered 9, after V lost 8 bases and J lost 6 bases. Germline CDR1 LGHNA, CDR2 YNFKEQ. The CDR3 spans 14 residues.

This chain links TRBV20-1 with TRBJ2-7; no reliable D call. The CDR3 extends over 16 amino acids. Germline V gene lookup returns CDR1 DFQATT and CDR2 SNEGSKA (reference sequence). The V and J ends lost 0 bases and 5 bases respectively, with 20 bases between them. CDR3 amino acids: CSAREALTYLRDEQYF. For the CDR3, the DNA is TGCAGTGCTAGAGAGGCTTTGACCTACCTAAGGGACGAGCAGTACTTC.

Comment on this clonotype: Being one base from a much bigger clone, this may be a read error. The genes are TRBV29-1 and TRBJ2-7, with D tentatively TRBD2 (5 bases). This CDR3 has 11 amino acids. V dropped 5 bases and J dropped 2 bases, with 7 bases sitting between them. Germline V lookup: CDR1 SQVTM, CDR2 ANQGSEA. CDR3 DNA sequence: TGCAGCGTTCGGGATGCCTACGAGCAGTACTTC. Its translation is CSVRDAYEQYF.

This clonotype came up a few times. V and J are TRBV28 and TRBJ1-5; 10 bases map to TRBD1. This CDR3 spans 15 amino acids. CDR1 and CDR2 (germline): MDHEN, SYDVKM. The V gene end was trimmed by 6 bases and the J gene end by 7 bases; junction bases not matched to a gene: 9. The CDR3 sequence is CASRYSGTGAQPQHF. The CDR3 DNA follows: TGTGCCAGCAGATACTCCGGGACAGGGGCCCAGCCCCAGCATTTT.

The chain couples TRBV5-1 to TRBJ2-5; 12 bases are shared with TRBD2. The V segment lost 5 bases and the J segment 3 bases; nucleotides outside the gene matches: 5. Germline CDR1 SGHRS, CDR2 YFSETQ. The CDR3 is made up of 15 amino acids. CDR3 amino acids: CASSYRLAGEETQYF. In nucleotides, the CDR3 is TGCGCCAGCAGTTATCGACTAGCGGGAGAAGAGACCCAGTACTTC.

This clonotype was seen a handful of times. This rearrangement joins TRBV20-1 to TRBJ2-7; D is uncertain. The CDR3 spans 16 residues. Germline loops: CDR1 DFQATT, CDR2 SNEGSKA (reference sequence). Trimming took 0 bases from V and 2 from J, leaving 17 bases between them. This CDR3 reads CSARDRSGPTPYEQYF. Here the CDR3 DNA reads TGCAGTGCTAGAGATCGTTCAGGACCCACTCCCTACGAGCAGTACTTC.

The gene calls are TRBV6-5 and TRBJ2-7; D may be TRBD1 (6 bases). Trimming shortened V by 0 bases and J by 5 bases, and 17 bases separated the two germline ends. Germline V CDR1 and CDR2: MNHEY, SVGAGI. This CDR3 is 16 amino acids long. Here the CDR3 reads CASSYSRGIIRNEQYF. As DNA, the CDR3 is TGTGCCAGCAGTTACTCGAGGGGGATTATCCGGAACGAGCAGTACTTC.

This rearrangement joins TRBV27 to TRBJ2-3; tentative D call: TRBD1 (5 bases). Germline CDR1 is MNHEY and CDR2 is SMNVEV (reference sequence). The CDR3 runs to 15 residues. Trimming took 3 bases from V and 3 from J, leaving 13 bases between them. CDR3 region: CASSFQGTVTDTQYF. CDR3 nucleotide sequence: TGTGCCAGCAGTTTTCAGGGTACGGTGACAGATACGCAGTATTTT.

The V gene is TRBV2, the J gene TRBJ1-1; 7 bases map to TRBD1. The CDR3 has 14 residues. The germline gives CDR1 SNHLY, CDR2 FYNNEI. The ends lost 10 bases at V and 0 bases at J; junction bases unmatched: 8. CDR3 nucleotide sequence: TGTGCCATCCATCCGACAGGGATGAACACTGAAGCTTTCTTT. Encoded protein: CAIHPTGMNTEAFF.

The chain is built from TRBV21-1 and TRBJ1-2; TRBD1 is taken as the D call from the table, unchecked against the DNA. TRBV21-1 is a pseudogene. This CDR3 contains 18 residues. Here the CDR3 DNA reads TGTGCCACCAAGGGGGATTTGCTGGGACAGACGGAGCACTATGGCTACACCTTC. This sequence encodes CATKGDLLGQTEHYGYTF.

The rearrangement uses TRBV6-1 and TRBJ1-2; TRBD1 might be the D (5 bases). Trimming shortened V by 0 bases and J by 5 bases, and 13 bases separated the two germline ends. Germline CDR1 and CDR2: MNHNS and SASEGT. The CDR3 consists of 15 residues. The CDR3 spells CASSEAWNEGYGYTF. The CDR3, as DNA: TGTGCCAGCAGTGAAGCGTGGAACGAGGGGTATGGCTACACCTTC.

The genes are TRBV7-2 and TRBJ2-5; 8 nucleotides align to TRBD1. CDR3 size: 15 residues. J gave up 5 bases and V 1 base, and 6 bases lay outside the gene matches. Germline CDR1 reads SGHTA; CDR2 reads FQGNSA. The DNA for the CDR3 is TGTGCCAGCAGCTTAGACCAGGGGGCGTGGGAGACCCAGTACTTC. Translated, it gives CASSLDQGAWETQYF.

This chain connects TRBV12-3 or TRBV12-4 to TRBJ1-2; D gene uncertain. Between the trimmed V and J ends, which lost 6 bases and 8 bases, there was a span of 19 bases. The CDR3 sequence is 14 residues long. In DNA form, the CDR3 reads TGTGCCAGCAGGAGAACTGCAGGAGGTTGGGGCTACACCTTC. Its protein product is CASRRTAGGWGYTF.

This clonotype was recorded a few times. The V gene is TRBV18, the J gene TRBJ2-1; 9 bases match TRBD1. Germline-derived CDR1 and CDR2 are KGHSH and LQKENI. V shed 3 bases, J shed 2 bases, and the junction held 2 bases outside the gene matches. The length of the CDR3 is 15 residues. The CDR3 is CASSPDRGAYNEQFF. The DNA for the CDR3 is TGTGCCAGCTCACCTGACAGGGGGGCCTACAATGAGCAGTTCTTC.

V usage is TRBV20-1 and J usage is TRBJ2-1, with D unresolved. V lost 4 bases, J lost 0 bases, and 7 bases lay in between. The CDR3 runs to 13 residues. CDR1 and CDR2 (germline): DFQATT, SNEGSKA (reference sequence). CDR3 DNA sequence: TGCAGTGCTACCAGCTCCTCCTACAATGAGCAGTTCTTC. This codes for CSATSSSYNEQFF.

This clonotype has just a few counts. The J gene is TRBJ2-6, the V gene TRBV20-1, with unresolved D. The V gene's germline CDR1 is DFQATT and CDR2 SNEGSKA (reference sequence). Between the trimmed V and J ends, which lost 6 bases and 4 bases, there was a span of 16 bases. The CDR3 has 15 residues. CDR3 in DNA: TGCAGTGCCTCAATTACTGGGAAAGGGGCCAACGTCCTGACTTTC. Translated: CSASITGKGANVLTF.

This clonotype was detected only a few times. CDR3 residues: CASSLAADVDEQYF. CDR3 sequence (DNA): TGTGCCAGCAGCTTAGCGGCGGACGTTGACGAGCAGTACTTC. The genes are TRBV7-9 and TRBJ2-7, with D uncertain. The length of the CDR3 is 14 residues. Germline V CDR1 and CDR2: SEHNR, FQNEAQ (reference sequence). Trimming left V 0 bases short and J 5 bases short, with 11 bases between.

J is TRBJ1-3 and V is TRBV20-1; weak D call: TRBD1 (5 bases). The CDR3 has 16 amino acids. The ends were cut back, 0 bases at V and 0 bases at J, with 12 bases in the middle. CDR1 and CDR2 (germline): DFQATT, SNEGSKA (reference sequence). The DNA for the CDR3 is TGCAGTGCTAGAGATCGGATCGACAGCTCTGGAAACACCATATATTTT. Amino acid sequence: CSARDRIDSSGNTIYF.

This clonotype was seen only a few times. This sequence joins TRBV21-1 and TRBJ2-5; TRBD1 is taken as the D call from the table, unchecked against the DNA. TRBV21-1 is an annotated pseudogene. The CDR3 has 13 amino acids. The CDR3 spells CASSKEGEETQYF. The CDR3 bases are TGTGCCAGCAGCAAAGAGGGGGAAGAGACCCAGTACTTC.

The chain has TRBV28 and TRBJ2-3; D unclear. The germline V gene encodes CDR1 MDHEN and CDR2 SYDVKM. Trimming took 6 bases from V and 4 from J, leaving 11 bases between them. The CDR3 loop spans 13 amino acids. CDR3 DNA: TGTGCCAGCAGAGGGTCTGGGGCAGATACGCAGTATTTT. Translated, it gives CASRGSGADTQYF.

With regard to this clonotype: The germline gene is not matched at one end of the junction; a read error may be the cause. The chain has TRBV7-7 and TRBJ2-1; D remains unclear. CDR1 SSHAT and CDR2 FNYEAQ come from the germline V gene (reference sequence). The CDR3 extends over 16 amino acids. The CDR3 nucleotides read TGTGCTAGCAACAAAAAGAAGCGCGCCCTCGTCGATGAGCAGTTCTTC. Amino acids: CASNKKKRALVDEQFF.

This sequence joins TRBV3-1 and TRBJ2-1; weak D call: TRBD1 (6 bases). The CDR3 has 15 residues. The germline V and J ends were trimmed by 5 bases and 3 bases, with 14 bases remaining between them. The V gene's germline CDR1 is LGHDT and CDR2 YNNKEL (reference sequence). CDR3 amino acids: CASSLLRGDYNEQFF. CDR3 nucleotide sequence: TGTGCCAGCAGCTTACTCAGGGGTGACTACAATGAGCAGTTCTTC.

The genes are TRBV20-1 and TRBJ2-7; no clear D gene. CDR3 size: 11 residues. V was shortened by 3 bases and J by 2 bases, with 5 bases between the two germline ends. The V gene's germline CDR1 is DFQATT and CDR2 SNEGSKA (reference sequence). In nucleotides, the CDR3 is TGCAGTGCTAGCTCCACCTACGAGCAGTACTTC. Encoded protein: CSASSTYEQYF.